These T cell receptor beta chains were read from a single sample in a study of early T cells in non-severe SARS-CoV-2 infection. TCRdb analysed the 5' RACE reads with MiXCR anew, one entry per CDR3 protein. The repertoire holds around 33,000 distinct CDR3 sequences, with less than 8.5% as singletons. Sequenced input: whole blood. Receptor source: an adult who was a healthcare worker with PCR-confirmed SARS-CoV-2 infection or an uninfected control (not recorded which). Both conserved end residues are part of each CDR3. Fields, in order: J gene, clone size, D gene, V gene, CDR3 protein, CDR3 DNA. D genes are given only for firm matches. The size entry is marked missing in some rows and otherwise reads once, few, many or a size class.

j_call: TRBJ2-2
clone_size: -
d_call: -
v_call: TRBV19
cdr3_aa: CASIREGSANTGELFF
cdr3_nt: TGTGCCAGTATCCGAGAGGGCAGCGCGAACACCGGGGAGCTGTTTTTT

j_call: TRBJ2-1
clone_size: many
d_call: -
v_call: TRBV7-9
cdr3_aa: CASSWVELYYNEQFF
cdr3_nt: TGTGCCAGCAGCTGGGTAGAGCTATACTACAATGAGCAGTTCTTC

j_call: TRBJ2-3
clone_size: many
d_call: -
v_call: TRBV7-9
cdr3_aa: CASSPQDTQYF
cdr3_nt: TGTGCCAGCAGCCCCCAGGATACGCAGTATTTT

j_call: TRBJ1-1
clone_size: many
d_call: TRBD1
v_call: TRBV15
cdr3_aa: CATSRTSGTVSRAFF
cdr3_nt: TGTGCCACCAGCAGGACTTCGGGGACAGTCTCGCGGGCTTTCTTT

j_call: TRBJ1-4
clone_size: -
d_call: -
v_call: TRBV15
cdr3_aa: CATSRDVQGATNEKLFF
cdr3_nt: TGTGCCACCAGCAGAGATGTACAGGGAGCGACTAATGAAAAACTGTTTTTT

j_call: TRBJ2-3
clone_size: -
d_call: -
v_call: TRBV12-3/TRBV12-4
cdr3_aa: CASRARDTQYF
cdr3_nt: TGTGCCAGCAGGGCGAGAGATACGCAGTATTTT

j_call: TRBJ1-5
clone_size: many
d_call: -
v_call: TRBV21-1
cdr3_aa: CASSRVARGHQPQHF
cdr3_nt: TGTGCCAGCAGCCGGGTGGCGAGGGGACATCAGCCCCAGCATTTT

j_call: TRBJ2-1
clone_size: -
d_call: TRBD2
v_call: TRBV3-1
cdr3_aa: CASSPTGTSGPNEQFF
cdr3_nt: TGTGCCAGCAGCCCAACCGGGACTAGCGGCCCAAATGAGCAGTTCTTC

j_call: TRBJ2-1
clone_size: many
d_call: TRBD1
v_call: TRBV11-2
cdr3_aa: CASSIIRDRDVNEQFF
cdr3_nt: TGTGCCAGCAGCATCATCCGGGACAGGGATGTAAATGAGCAGTTCTTC

j_call: TRBJ1-2
clone_size: few
d_call: -
v_call: TRBV2
cdr3_aa: CASSHLAGPLMNYGYTF
cdr3_nt: TGTGCCAGCAGCCATTTAGCGGGACCGCTGATGAACTATGGCTACACCTTC